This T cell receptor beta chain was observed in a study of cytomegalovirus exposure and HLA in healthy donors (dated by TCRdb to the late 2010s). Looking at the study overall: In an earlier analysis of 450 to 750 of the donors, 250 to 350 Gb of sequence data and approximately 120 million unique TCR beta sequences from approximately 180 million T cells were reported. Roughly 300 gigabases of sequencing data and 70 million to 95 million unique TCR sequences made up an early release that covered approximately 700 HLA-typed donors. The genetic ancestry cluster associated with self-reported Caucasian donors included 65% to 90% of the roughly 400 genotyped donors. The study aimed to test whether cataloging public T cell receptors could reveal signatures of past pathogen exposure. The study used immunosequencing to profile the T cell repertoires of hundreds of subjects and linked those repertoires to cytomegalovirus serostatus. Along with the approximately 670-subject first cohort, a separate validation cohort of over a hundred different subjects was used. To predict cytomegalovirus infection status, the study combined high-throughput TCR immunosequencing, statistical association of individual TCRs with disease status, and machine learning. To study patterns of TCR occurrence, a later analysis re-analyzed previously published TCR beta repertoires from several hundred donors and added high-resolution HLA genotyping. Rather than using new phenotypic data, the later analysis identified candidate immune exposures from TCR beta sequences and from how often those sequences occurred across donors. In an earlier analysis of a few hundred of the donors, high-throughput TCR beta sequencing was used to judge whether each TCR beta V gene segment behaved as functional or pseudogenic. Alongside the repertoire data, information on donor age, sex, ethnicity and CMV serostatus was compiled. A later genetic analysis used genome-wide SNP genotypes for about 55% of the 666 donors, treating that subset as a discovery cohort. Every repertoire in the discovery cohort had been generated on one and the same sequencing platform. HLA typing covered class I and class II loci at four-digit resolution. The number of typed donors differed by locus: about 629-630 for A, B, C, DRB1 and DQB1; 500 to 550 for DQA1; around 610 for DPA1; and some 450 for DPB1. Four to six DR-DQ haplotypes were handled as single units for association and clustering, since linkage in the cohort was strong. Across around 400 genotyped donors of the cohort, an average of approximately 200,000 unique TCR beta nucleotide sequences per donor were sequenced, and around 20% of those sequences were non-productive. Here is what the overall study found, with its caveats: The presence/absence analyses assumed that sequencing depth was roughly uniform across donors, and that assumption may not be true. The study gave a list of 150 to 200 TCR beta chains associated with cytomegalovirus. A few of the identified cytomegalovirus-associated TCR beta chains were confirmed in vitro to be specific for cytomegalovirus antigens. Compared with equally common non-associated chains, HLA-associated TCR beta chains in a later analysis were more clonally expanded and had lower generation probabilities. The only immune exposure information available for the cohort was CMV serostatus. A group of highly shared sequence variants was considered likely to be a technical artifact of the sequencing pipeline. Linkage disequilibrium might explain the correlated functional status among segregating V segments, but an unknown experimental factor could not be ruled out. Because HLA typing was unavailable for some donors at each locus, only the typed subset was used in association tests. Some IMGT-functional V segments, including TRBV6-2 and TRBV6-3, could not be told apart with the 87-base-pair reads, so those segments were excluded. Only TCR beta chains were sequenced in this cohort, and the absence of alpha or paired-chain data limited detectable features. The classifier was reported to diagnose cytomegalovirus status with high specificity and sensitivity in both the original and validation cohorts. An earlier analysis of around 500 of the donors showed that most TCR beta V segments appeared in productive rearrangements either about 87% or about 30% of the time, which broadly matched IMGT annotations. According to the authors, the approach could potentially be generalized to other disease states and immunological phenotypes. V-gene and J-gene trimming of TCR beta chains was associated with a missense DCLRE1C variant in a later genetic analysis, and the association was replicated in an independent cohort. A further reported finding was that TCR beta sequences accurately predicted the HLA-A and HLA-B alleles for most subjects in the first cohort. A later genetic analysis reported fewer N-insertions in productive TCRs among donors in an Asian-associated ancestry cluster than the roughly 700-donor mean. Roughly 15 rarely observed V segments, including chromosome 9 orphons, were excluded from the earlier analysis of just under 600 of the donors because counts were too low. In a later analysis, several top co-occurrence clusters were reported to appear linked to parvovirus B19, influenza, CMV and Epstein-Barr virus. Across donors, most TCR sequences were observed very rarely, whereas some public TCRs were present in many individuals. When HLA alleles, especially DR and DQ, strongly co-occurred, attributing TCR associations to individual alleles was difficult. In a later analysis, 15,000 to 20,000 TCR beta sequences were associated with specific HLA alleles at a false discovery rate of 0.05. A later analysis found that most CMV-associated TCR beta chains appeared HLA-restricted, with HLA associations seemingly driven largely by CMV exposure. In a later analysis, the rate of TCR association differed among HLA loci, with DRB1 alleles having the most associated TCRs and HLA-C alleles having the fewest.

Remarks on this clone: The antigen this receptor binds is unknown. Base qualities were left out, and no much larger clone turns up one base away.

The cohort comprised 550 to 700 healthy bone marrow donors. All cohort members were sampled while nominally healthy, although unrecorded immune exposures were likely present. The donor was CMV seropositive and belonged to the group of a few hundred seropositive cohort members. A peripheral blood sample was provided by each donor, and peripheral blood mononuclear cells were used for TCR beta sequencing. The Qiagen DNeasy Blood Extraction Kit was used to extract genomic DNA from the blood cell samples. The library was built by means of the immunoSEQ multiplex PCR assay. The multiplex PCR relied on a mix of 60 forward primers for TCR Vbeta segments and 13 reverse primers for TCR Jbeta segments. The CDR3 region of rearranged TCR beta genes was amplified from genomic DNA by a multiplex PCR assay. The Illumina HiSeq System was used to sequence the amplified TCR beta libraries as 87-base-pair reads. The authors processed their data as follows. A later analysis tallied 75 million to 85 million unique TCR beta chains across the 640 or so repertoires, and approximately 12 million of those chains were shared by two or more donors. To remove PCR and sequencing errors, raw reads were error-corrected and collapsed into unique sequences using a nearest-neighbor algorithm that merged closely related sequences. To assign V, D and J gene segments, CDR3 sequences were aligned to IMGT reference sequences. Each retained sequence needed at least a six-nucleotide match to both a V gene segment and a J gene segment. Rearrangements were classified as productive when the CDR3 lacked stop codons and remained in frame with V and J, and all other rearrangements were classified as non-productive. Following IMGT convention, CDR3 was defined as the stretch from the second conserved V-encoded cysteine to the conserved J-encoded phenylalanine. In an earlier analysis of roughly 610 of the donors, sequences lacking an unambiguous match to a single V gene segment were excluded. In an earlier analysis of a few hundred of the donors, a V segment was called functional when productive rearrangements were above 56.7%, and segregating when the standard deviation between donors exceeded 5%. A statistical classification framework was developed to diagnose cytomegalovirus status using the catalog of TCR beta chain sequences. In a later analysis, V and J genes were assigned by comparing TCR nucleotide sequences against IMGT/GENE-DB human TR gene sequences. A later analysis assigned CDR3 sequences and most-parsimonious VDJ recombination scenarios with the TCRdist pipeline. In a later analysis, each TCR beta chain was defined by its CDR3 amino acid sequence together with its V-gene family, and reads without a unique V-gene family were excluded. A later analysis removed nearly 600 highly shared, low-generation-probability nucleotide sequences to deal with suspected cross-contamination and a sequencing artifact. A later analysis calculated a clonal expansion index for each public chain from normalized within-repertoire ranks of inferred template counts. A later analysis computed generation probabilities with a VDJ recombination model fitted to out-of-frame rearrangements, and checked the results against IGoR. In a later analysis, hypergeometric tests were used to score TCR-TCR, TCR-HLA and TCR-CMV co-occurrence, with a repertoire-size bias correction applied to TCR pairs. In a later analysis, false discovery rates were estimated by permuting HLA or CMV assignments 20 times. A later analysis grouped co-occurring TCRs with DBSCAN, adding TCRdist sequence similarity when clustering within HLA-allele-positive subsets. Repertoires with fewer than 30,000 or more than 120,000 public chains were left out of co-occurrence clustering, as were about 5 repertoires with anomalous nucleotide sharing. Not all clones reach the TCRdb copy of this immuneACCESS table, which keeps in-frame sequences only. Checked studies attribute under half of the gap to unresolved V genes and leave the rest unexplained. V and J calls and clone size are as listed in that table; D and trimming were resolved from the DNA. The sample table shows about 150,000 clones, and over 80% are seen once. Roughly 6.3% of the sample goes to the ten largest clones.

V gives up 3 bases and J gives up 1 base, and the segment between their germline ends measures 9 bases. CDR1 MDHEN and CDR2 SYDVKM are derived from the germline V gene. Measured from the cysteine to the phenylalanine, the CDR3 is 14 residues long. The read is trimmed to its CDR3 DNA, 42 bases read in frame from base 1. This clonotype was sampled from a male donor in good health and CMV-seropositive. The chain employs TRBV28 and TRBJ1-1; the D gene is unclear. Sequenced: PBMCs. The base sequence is TGTGCCAGCAGTTTGAGGAGATCGAACACTGAAGCTTTCTTT. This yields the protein CASSLRRSNTEAFF.